One T cell receptor beta chain is described in this entry. TCRbeta library construction was performed incorporating unique molecular identifiers. TCRdb passed the PCR reads through MiXCR, listing each CDR3 protein once. The repertoire has around 340,000 distinct CDR3 sequences, roughly 14% of them found once; the top ten carry 3.5% to 4.5%. The record originates from a study of T-cell reconstitution after alpha-beta-depleted transplantation in children. The V end lost 5 bases, the J end lost 1 base, and 14 bases lay between the germline ends. The CDR3 spans 16 residues. Germline V lookup: CDR1 MNHNS, CDR2 SASEGT.

The specimen was PBMCs, collected from the stem cell graft. The receptor was isolated from a human donor who donated a stem cell graft to a child with Fanconi anemia. This rearrangement joins TRBV6-1 to TRBJ2-2; tentatively, D is TRBD2 (6 bases). The CDR3: CASSKPGLQNTGELFF. For the CDR3, the DNA is TGTGCCAGCAGTAAACCGGGACTTCAGAACACCGGGGAGCTGTTTTTT.